Following are 10 T cell receptor beta chains from one sample sequenced in a study of shared T cell receptors in the human thymus. Libraries were prepared by immunoSEQ multiplex PCR; TCRdb keeps only in-frame clonotypes and omits some of them. The sample lists about 660,000 clones, around 89% occurring once. These data are also associated with another study on human thymus T cells.

The sample was thymocytes. Receptors originate from a boy under three years old with a congenital heart defect.

This chain links TRBV15 with TRBJ1-1; D call uncertain. Looked up from germline, CDR1 is LNHNV and CDR2 is YYDKDF (reference sequence). Trimming took 8 bases from V and 4 from J, leaving 11 bases between them. The CDR3 length is 12 residues. CDR3 amino acids: CATAGVRTEAFF. The DNA of the CDR3 is TGTGCCACCGCGGGAGTACGCACTGAAGCTTTCTTT.

The V and J genes are TRBV4-3 and TRBJ1-2, with TRBD1 identical over 7 bases. Germline V gene data show CDR1 as LGHNA and CDR2 as YSLEER. The CDR3 consists of 16 residues. V was clipped by 0 bases and J by 7 bases; unmatched bases: 11. CDR3 in DNA: TGCGCCAGCAGCCAAGATCCCCGACAGGGAAATTTTGGCTACACCTTC. Its translation: CASSQDPRQGNFGYTF.

The rearrangement uses TRBV4-1 and TRBJ2-5, with 7 bases lining up with TRBD2. The germline V gene encodes CDR1 MGHRA and CDR2 YSYEKL. Germline trimming cut 5 bases from V and 2 bases from J; bases unmatched to any gene: 14. This CDR3 is 17 amino acids long. The CDR3 reads CASSWIPRDYLQETQYF. The CDR3 DNA is TGCGCCAGCAGCTGGATCCCCCGGGACTACCTTCAAGAGACCCAGTACTTC.

This sequence joins TRBV4-3 and TRBJ2-2, with TRBD2 as a possible D gene (5 bases). There are 19 residues in the CDR3. Trimming removed 1 base at V and 5 bases at J, with 23 bases between. Per the germline V gene, CDR1 is LGHNA and CDR2 is YSLEER. The CDR3 protein is CASSQVLQEDPASTGELFF. The CDR3 DNA reads TGCGCCAGCAGCCAAGTCCTCCAGGAGGACCCGGCTTCGACCGGGGAGCTGTTTTTT.

This clone was counted a few times. The rearrangement uses TRBV4-1 and TRBJ2-1; 9 bases are a match to TRBD2. The germline gives CDR1 MGHRA, CDR2 YSYEKL. This CDR3 contains 15 residues. After removal of 0 bases from V and 8 bases from J, the junction contained 5 bases not matched to a gene. This CDR3 reads CASSQEGTSSDEQFF. DNA for the CDR3: TGCGCCAGCAGCCAAGAAGGGACTAGCTCCGATGAGCAGTTCTTC.

V is TRBV4-2 and J is TRBJ2-7; TRBD1 is a possible D gene (5 bases). The CDR3 spans 16 residues. Germline V gene lookup returns CDR1 LGHNA and CDR2 YNFKEQ. With 1 base removed from V and 3 bases from J, the gap between germline ends came to 16 bases. CDR3 coding DNA: TGTGCCAGCAGCCAAGGGGTAGGGGTTACCTACTACGAGCAGTACTTC. Amino acids: CASSQGVGVTYYEQYF.

This chain links TRBV10-3 with TRBJ1-5; TRBD1 is a possible D gene (5 bases). The CDR3 loop spans 17 amino acids. Germline CDR1 ENHRY, CDR2 SYGVKD. The V gene lost 2 bases and the J gene lost 4 bases, with 18 bases spanning the gap. As DNA, the CDR3 is TGTGCCATCAGTGAGGGGGAAATCGGGGGGGGTAATCAGCCCCAGCATTTT. Translating gives CAISEGEIGGGNQPQHF.

The chain has TRBV5-1 and TRBJ2-2; TRBD2 aligns across 12 bases. This CDR3 has 17 residues. Unmatched junction bases numbered 11, after V lost 5 bases and J lost 6 bases. CDR1 is SGHRS and CDR2 is YFSETQ in the germline V gene. The chain's CDR3 is CASRAPGLAGTSGELFF. DNA of the CDR3: TGCGCCAGCAGAGCTCCCGGACTAGCGGGAACCTCCGGGGAGCTGTTTTTT.

The chain uses TRBV6-1 and TRBJ1-1; possible D gene TRBD1, 6 bases. Deletions cut 6 bases from V and 4 bases from J, with 9 bases between. CDR1 is MNHNS, CDR2 SASEGT, per germline. The CDR3 covers 12 residues. Here the CDR3 reads CASRGGATEAFF. The CDR3 DNA reads TGTGCCAGCAGGGGGGGGGCCACTGAAGCTTTCTTT.

Written as DNA, the CDR3 is TGTGCCAGCAGCGGACCTCCCGGGACTAGCAACTACGAGCAGTACTTC. Residues: CASSGPPGTSNYEQYF. The V and J genes are TRBV9 and TRBJ2-7; 9 positions match TRBD2. CDR3 length equals 16 residues. The V gene's germline CDR1 is SGDLS and CDR2 YYNGEE. The ends lost 3 bases at V and 3 bases at J; junction bases unmatched: 10.